Following are 8 T cell receptor beta chains from one sample sequenced in a study of T-cell reconstitution after alpha-beta-depleted transplantation in children. During its preparation, the TCRbeta library received unique molecular identifiers. Each CDR3 protein gets one entry after TCRdb re-called the PCR reads with MiXCR. The table has 420,000 or so distinct CDR3 sequences, 9.5% to 13% seen once. Sequenced material: PBMCs from the stem cell graft donor, taken from the stem cell graft. These receptors all come from a human donor who donated a stem cell graft to a child with acute myeloid leukemia.

In DNA form, the CDR3 reads TGCAGTGCTAGAGCCGGGGAAAAACTGTTTTTT. Translating gives CSARAGEKLFF. The chain combines TRBV20-1 with TRBJ1-4; D not certain. V was pared by 1 base and J by 8 bases, with 5 bases between. The CDR3 runs 11 residues. The germline V gene encodes CDR1 DFQATT and CDR2 SNEGSKA (reference sequence).

This clonotype was seen many times. J is TRBJ2-2 and V is TRBV7-2; D may be TRBD1 (5 bases). Germline assignment: CDR1 SGHTA and CDR2 FQGNSA. Trimming shortened V by 5 bases and J by 5 bases, and 9 bases separated the two germline ends. CDR3 length: 13 amino acids. CDR3 DNA sequence: TGTGCCAGCAGCGTCAGGGTTACCGGGGAGCTGTTTTTT. Its protein product is CASSVRVTGELFF.

This clonotype was seen at least ten times. The CDR3 here is CASSLERWRPLHF. For the CDR3, the DNA is TGTGCCAGCAGTTTAGAACGTTGGCGACCCCTCCACTTT. The gene calls are TRBV27 and TRBJ1-6, with D uncertain. Trimming removed 2 bases from V and 12 bases from J, with 11 bases in between. The CDR3 runs 13 residues. The germline CDR1 and CDR2 sequences are MNHEY and SMNVEV (reference sequence).

The genes are TRBV27 and TRBJ1-1; 7 bases are a match to TRBD1. The length of the CDR3 is 14 residues. Unmatched junction bases numbered 4, after V lost 5 bases and J lost 1 base. Per the germline V gene, CDR1 is MNHEY and CDR2 is SMNVEV (reference sequence). The CDR3 sequence is CASSARQGNTEAFF. The CDR3 nucleotides are TGTGCCAGCAGTGCGCGACAGGGGAACACTGAAGCTTTCTTT.

The rearrangement links TRBV4-2 to TRBJ2-5; 8 bases fit TRBD2. This CDR3 is 15 amino acids long. J lost 5 bases, V lost 4 bases, and 9 bases had no gene match. Germline values: CDR1 LGHNA, CDR2 YNFKEQ. In nucleotides, the CDR3 is TGTGCCAGCAGCCTGGGACTAGAGGGTGGGGAGACCCAGTACTTC. Its translation: CASSLGLEGGETQYF.

This clonotype was picked up a small number of times. The chain has TRBV29-1 and TRBJ2-7; D uncertain. The germline CDR1 and CDR2 sequences are SQVTM and ANQGSEA. Trimming pared 3 bases from V and 4 bases from J, leaving 10 bases between. The length of the CDR3 is 12 residues. The CDR3 region is CSVEGPEYEQYF. The CDR3 nucleotides read TGCAGCGTTGAGGGCCCGGAATACGAGCAGTACTTC.

This clonotype was observed a handful of times. The rearrangement uses TRBV9 and TRBJ2-2; the D gene is possibly TRBD1 (6 bases). Germline V gene lookup returns CDR1 SGDLS and CDR2 YYNGEE. The V and J ends lost 2 bases and 5 bases respectively, with 13 bases between them. This CDR3 comprises 15 residues. The CDR3 DNA sequence: TGTGCCAGCAGCGTTCTACAGGGCGGGACCGGGGAGCTGTTTTTT. This translates into CASSVLQGGTGELFF. The full variable domain, rest sourced from reference TRBV9 and TRBJ2-2, is DSGVTQTPKHLITATGQRVTLRCSPRSGDLSVYWYQQSLDQGLQFLIQYYNGEERAKGNILERFSAQQFPDLHSELNLSSLELGDSALYFCASSVLQGGTGELFFGEGSRLTVL.

J is TRBJ2-7 and V is TRBV14; 10 bases are shared with TRBD2. CDR3 length: 17 amino acids. The V gene end was trimmed by 0 bases and the J gene end by 5 bases; junction bases not matched to a gene: 10. The V gene's germline CDR1 is SGHDN and CDR2 FVKESK. CDR3 loop: CASSQDKPLAGIDEQYF. DNA of the CDR3: TGTGCCAGCAGCCAAGATAAACCACTAGCGGGAATAGACGAGCAGTACTTC. Together with reference TRBV14 and TRBJ2-7, the CDR3 gives the full variable domain: EAGVTQFPSHSVIEKGQTVTLRCDPISGHDNLYWYRRVMGKEIKFLLHFVKESKQDESGMPNNRFLAERTGGTYSTLKVQPAELEDSGVYFCASSQDKPLAGIDEQYFGPGTRLTVT.